These T cell receptor beta chains were read from a single sample in a study of blood T cell repertoires in COVID-19. Using immunoSEQ multiplex PCR, the repertoire was profiled, and TCRdb retains in-frame clones only, with some absent. Of tens of thousands of clones listed, approximately 88% are singletons. Sequencing was carried out using peripheral blood. These receptors were taken from a human donor in a cohort sampled during active COVID-19. Each CDR3 is given with its conserved first and last residue. A D gene is named only where the DNA matches it firmly. A row's size may be missing; if present it is once, few, many or a size class.

v_call	clone_size	j_call	d_call	cdr3_aa	cdr3_nt
TRBV15	-	TRBJ2-5	-	CATSRDFRETQYF	TGTGCCACCAGCAGAGACTTTCGAGAGACCCAGTACTTC
TRBV9	-	TRBJ2-5	-	CASSTSQETQYF	TGTGCCAGCAGCACCAGTCAAGAGACCCAGTACTTC
TRBV10-3	-	TRBJ2-5	-	CAIRRDYQETQYF	TGTGCCATCAGGCGGGACTACCAAGAGACCCAGTACTTC
TRBV6-6	-	TRBJ2-2	TRBD2	CASSKLDGGVPRELFF	TGTGCCAGCAGTAAGCTGGACGGGGGGGTTCCCAGGGAGCTGTTTTTT
TRBV5-1	-	TRBJ2-2	-	CASSLTGNTGELFF	TGCGCCAGCAGCCTGACAGGGAACACCGGGGAGCTGTTTTTT
TRBV7-3	-	TRBJ1-5	TRBD1	CASSPDRGNQPQHF	TGTGCCAGCAGCCCGGACAGGGGCAATCAGCCCCAGCATTTT
TRBV28	-	TRBJ2-7	TRBD2	CASSRTSGSSYEQYF	TGTGCCAGCAGTCGCACTAGCGGGAGTAGCTACGAGCAGTACTTC
TRBV19	-	TRBJ2-3	TRBD2	CASKASGGDTQYF	TGTGCCAGTAAGGCTAGCGGGGGAGATACGCAGTATTTT
TRBV30	-	TRBJ1-5	TRBD1	CAWSVGQGFNQPQHF	TGTGCCTGGAGTGTCGGACAGGGGTTCAATCAGCCCCAGCATTTT
TRBV4-1	-	TRBJ1-1	-	CASSLKWGDGSLNTEAFF	TGCGCCAGCAGCCTCAAGTGGGGGGACGGATCTTTGAACACTGAAGCTTTCTTT
TRBV21-1	-	TRBJ1-4	-	CASSNSRGRASGKLFF	TGTGCCAGCAGCAACTCTAGAGGGCGGGCAAGCGGAAAACTGTTTTTT
TRBV9	-	TRBJ1-5	TRBD1	CASSARTGAGNQPQHF	TGTGCCAGCAGCGCCAGGACAGGGGCAGGCAATCAGCCCCAGCATTTT
TRBV20-1	once	TRBJ2-1	TRBD2	CSASGTSGSGNEQFF	TGCAGTGCTAGTGGGACTAGCGGGAGTGGAAATGAGCAGTTCTTC
TRBV9	-	TRBJ2-1	TRBD2	CASSVGTSGVSEQFF	TGTGCCAGCAGCGTAGGAACTAGCGGGGTAAGTGAGCAGTTCTTC
TRBV19	-	TRBJ2-3	TRBD2	CASSKGLAGGPYTQYF	TGTGCCAGTAGTAAGGGACTAGCGGGAGGGCCATATACGCAGTATTTT
TRBV7-9	-	TRBJ1-1	TRBD1	CASSLGGTGVIEAFF	TGTGCCAGCAGCTTAGGCGGGACAGGGGTTATCGAAGCTTTCTTT
TRBV18	-	TRBJ1-1	TRBD1	CASSPETGEYTEAFF	TGTGCCAGCTCACCCGAGACAGGGGAGTACACTGAAGCTTTCTTT
TRBV5-6	few	TRBJ1-1	TRBD1	CASSLEGANTEAFF	TGTGCCAGCAGCTTGGAGGGGGCGAACACTGAAGCTTTCTTT
TRBV5-1	-	TRBJ2-1	TRBD2	CASSFLFKTSGGGDEQFF	TGCGCCAGCAGCTTTTTGTTTAAGACTAGCGGGGGAGGGGATGAGCAGTTCTTC
TRBV5-4	-	TRBJ2-2	TRBD1	CASSMAKGAGGELFF	TGTGCCAGCAGCATGGCCAAGGGGGCGGGCGGGGAGCTGTTTTTT
TRBV5-4	-	TRBJ2-3	-	CASSLTSTQYF	TGTGCCAGCAGCTTGACTAGTACGCAGTATTTT
TRBV10-3	-	TRBJ2-2	-	CAISDQGNTGELFF	TGTGCCATCAGTGATCAGGGAAACACCGGGGAGCTGTTTTTT
TRBV12-5	-	TRBJ1-6	-	CASGLVLGTLIPLHF	TGTGCTAGTGGTTTGGTACTGGGGACACTTATTCCCCTCCACTTT
TRBV7-9	-	TRBJ1-3	TRBD1	CASSPGQGFGNTIYF	TGTGCCAGCAGCCCCGGACAGGGGTTCGGAAACACCATATATTTT
TRBV9	-	TRBJ2-3	-	CASSLDPADTQYF	TGTGCCAGCAGCCTAGACCCGGCAGATACGCAGTATTTT
TRBV6-5	-	TRBJ1-2	TRBD1	CASSYGSGQGNYGYTF	TGTGCCAGCAGTTACGGATCGGGACAGGGGAACTATGGCTACACCTTC
TRBV2	-	TRBJ1-1	-	CASSELDRYTEAFF	TGTGCCAGCAGTGAACTCGACAGGTACACTGAAGCTTTCTTT
TRBV19	-	TRBJ2-1	-	CASSMAGNNYNEQFF	TGTGCCAGTAGTATGGCGGGGAATAACTACAATGAGCAGTTCTTC
TRBV27	once	TRBJ2-2	TRBD2	CASKLAGGNTGELFF	TGTGCCAGCAAACTAGCGGGAGGGAACACCGGGGAGCTGTTTTTT
TRBV5-1	-	TRBJ2-2	TRBD2	CASSSFKLAGRTGELFF	TGCGCCAGCAGCTCGTTTAAACTAGCGGGGCGGACCGGGGAGCTGTTTTTT
TRBV6-2/TRBV6-3	-	TRBJ1-6	-	CASSPRGHLNSPLHF	TGTGCCAGCAGCCCTCGAGGACACCTAAATTCACCCCTCCACTTT
TRBV9	-	TRBJ2-2	TRBD2	CASSVASGRARNTGELFF	TGTGCCAGCAGCGTCGCTAGCGGGAGGGCCCGGAACACCGGGGAGCTGTTTTTT
TRBV5-1	-	TRBJ2-3	TRBD1	CASSSKQGIGTDTQYF	TGCGCCAGCAGCAGCAAACAGGGGATCGGCACAGATACGCAGTATTTT
TRBV5-4	-	TRBJ1-1	-	CASSSQYRVDTEAFF	TGTGCCAGCTCCTCACAATACAGGGTAGACACTGAAGCTTTCTTT
TRBV14	-	TRBJ1-1	TRBD1	CASSNQTGAARRAFF	TGTGCCAGCAGCAACCAGACAGGGGCGGCTCGGAGAGCTTTCTTT
TRBV6-1	-	TRBJ1-2	TRBD1	CASSEQGAAGRGYTF	TGTGCCAGCAGTGAGCAGGGGGCCGCTGGACGGGGCTACACCTTC
TRBV30	-	TRBJ1-6	TRBD1	CAWARQGTNSPLHF	TGTGCCTGGGCGAGACAGGGGACAAATTCACCCCTCCACTTT
TRBV5-5	-	TRBJ1-4	-	CASSRGTENEKLFF	TGTGCCAGCAGCCGCGGGACGGAGAATGAAAAACTGTTTTTT
TRBV28	few	TRBJ2-3	-	CASSFTGTDTQYF	TGTGCCAGCAGTTTTACAGGCACAGATACGCAGTATTTT
TRBV23-1	-	TRBJ1-5	-	CASSQSSQGDQPQHF	TGCGCCAGCAGTCAATCAAGCCAGGGCGATCAGCCCCAGCATTTT
TRBV10-3	-	TRBJ2-1	TRBD2	CAISDLNSGSVYNEQFF	TGTGCCATCAGTGATCTTAATAGCGGGAGTGTATACAATGAGCAGTTCTTC
TRBV28	few	TRBJ1-2	TRBD1	CAGQGGADYGYTF	TGTGCCGGACAGGGTGGTGCGGACTATGGCTACACCTTC
TRBV4-2	-	TRBJ2-7	-	CASSQGVGLSYEQYF	TGTGCCAGCAGCCAGGGTGTAGGACTCTCCTACGAGCAGTACTTC
TRBV29-1	-	TRBJ1-5	TRBD1	CSVGERGGRETRAVERQPQHF	TGCAGCGTTGGAGAGAGAGGGGGCAGGGAGACGCGGGCAGTTGAGCGCCAGCCCCAGCATTTT
TRBV5-1	-	TRBJ2-5	TRBD2	CASSFRTPGLAGDRQETQYF	TGCGCCAGCAGCTTCAGGACTCCGGGACTAGCGGGAGATAGGCAAGAGACCCAGTACTTC
TRBV7-8	-	TRBJ1-2	-	CASSSDTYYGYTF	TGTGCCAGCAGCTCGGACACCTACTATGGCTACACCTTC
TRBV19	-	TRBJ1-2	TRBD1	CASSIGQGGGYTF	TGTGCCAGTAGTATCGGACAGGGCGGCGGCTACACCTTC
TRBV12-3/TRBV12-4	-	TRBJ1-2	TRBD1	CASSSGRGNGYTF	TGTGCCAGCAGTTCCGGCAGGGGGAATGGCTACACCTTC
TRBV19	-	TRBJ1-5	-	CASSSIFRQGYSNQPQHF	TGTGCCAGTAGTTCAATCTTCCGGCAGGGATATAGCAATCAGCCCCAGCATTTT
TRBV7-2	once	TRBJ2-3	-	CASSPRGSTDTQYF	TGTGCCAGCAGCCCTCGGGGGAGCACAGATACGCAGTATTTT
TRBV18	-	TRBJ1-2	-	CASSHTERGYTF	TGTGCCAGCTCACACACAGAACGGGGCTACACCTTC